Following are 2 T cell receptor beta chains from one sample sequenced in a study of shared clonotypes between healthy human individuals. Terminally differentiated effector memory CD45RA+ cells were excluded by CCR7 positive selection of CD45RO-negative cells. Measured with immunoSEQ multiplex PCR; TCRdb has only the in-frame clones, and not every one. The sample has some 2 million clones; about 95% are singletons. Material: naive CD8+ T cells sorted from blood. These receptors were obtained from a man aged 18 to 29 in good health.

This chain links TRBV6-5 with TRBJ2-7; 9 bases are shared with TRBD2. Germline V CDR1 and CDR2: MNHEY, SVGAGI. The CDR3 has 15 residues. V shed 6 bases and J 0 bases; nucleotides not matched to a gene: 6. The CDR3 DNA is TGTGCCAGCAGCACAGCTAGCGGGGTCTCCTACGAGCAGTACTTC. This translates into CASSTASGVSYEQYF.

This rearrangement joins TRBV10-3 to TRBJ2-7; 10 bases are shared with TRBD2. The CDR3 spans 13 residues. Looked up from germline, CDR1 is ENHRY and CDR2 is SYGVKD. J gave up 2 bases and V 8 bases, and 3 bases lay outside the gene matches. CDR3 in amino acids: CAIQAGGPYEQYF. The CDR3 DNA follows: TGTGCCATCCAAGCGGGAGGGCCCTACGAGCAGTACTTC.